This TCR beta chain was obtained from a study of shared clonotypes between healthy human individuals. Regarding the study as a whole: Clonotype sharing among donors was expected to depend on sequencing depth. Naive subsets typically showed greater estimated richness than memory subsets.

As regards this clone: The antigen is unknown. Other DNA sequences of this sample code for an identical CDR3.

The germline CDR1 and CDR2 sequences are SGHRS and YFSETQ. The germline V and J ends were trimmed by 0 bases and 1 base, with 7 bases remaining between them. The CDR3 consists of 15 residues. Each subset's genomic DNA was split evenly across several immunoSEQ plates. Method: immunoSEQ multiplex PCR; TCRdb's copy keeps in-frame clones and lacks some. Among approximately 2.5 million clones, approximately 93% were seen once, and the ten largest hold roughly 0.39%. Negatively enriched CD4+ T cells were divided by CD45RA into naive and memory. This chain links TRBV5-1 with TRBJ2-2; possible D gene TRBD2, 6 bases. This receptor was identified in a man aged 18 to 29 in good health. Some clones in this sample may be carry-over from other donors' samples. Sequenced material: naive CD4+ T cells from PBMCs. As for subset: CD45RA+ positively selected. The CDR3 coding sequence is TGCGCCAGCAGCTTGGCGGGGGTGAACACCGGGGAGCTGTTTTTT. Translation: CASSLAGVNTGELFF.